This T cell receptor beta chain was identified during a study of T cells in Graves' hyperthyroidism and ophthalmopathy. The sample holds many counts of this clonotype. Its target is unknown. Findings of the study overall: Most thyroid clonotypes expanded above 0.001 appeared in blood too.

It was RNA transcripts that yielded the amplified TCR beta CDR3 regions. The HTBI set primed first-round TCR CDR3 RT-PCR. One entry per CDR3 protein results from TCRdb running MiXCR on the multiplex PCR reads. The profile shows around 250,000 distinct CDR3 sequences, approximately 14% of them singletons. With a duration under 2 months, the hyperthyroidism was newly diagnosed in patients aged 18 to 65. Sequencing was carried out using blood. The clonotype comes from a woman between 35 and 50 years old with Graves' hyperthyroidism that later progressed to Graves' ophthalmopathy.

In nucleotides, the CDR3 is TGTGCCAGCAGTCCCGAGGTCGGGGAGCTGTTTTTT. This translates into CASSPEVGELFF. The rearrangement links TRBV6-2 or TRBV6-3 to TRBJ2-2; no clear D. CDR3 length: 12 amino acids. The V gene's germline CDR1 is MNHEY and CDR2 SVGEGT. V gave up 5 bases and J gave up 7 bases, with 8 bases separating them.